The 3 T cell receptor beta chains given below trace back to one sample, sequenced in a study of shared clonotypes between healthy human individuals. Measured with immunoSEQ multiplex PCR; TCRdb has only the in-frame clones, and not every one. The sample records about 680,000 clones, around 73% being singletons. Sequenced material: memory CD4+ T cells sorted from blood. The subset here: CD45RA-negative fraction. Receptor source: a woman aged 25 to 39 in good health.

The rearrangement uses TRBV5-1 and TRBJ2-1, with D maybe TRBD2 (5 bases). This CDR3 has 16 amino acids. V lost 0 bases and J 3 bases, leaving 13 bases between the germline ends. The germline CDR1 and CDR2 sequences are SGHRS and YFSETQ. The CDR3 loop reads CASSLEWAGRYNEQFF. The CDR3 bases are TGCGCCAGCAGCTTGGAGTGGGCGGGCCGCTACAATGAGCAGTTCTTC. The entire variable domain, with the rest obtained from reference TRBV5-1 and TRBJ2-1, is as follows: KAGVTQTPRYLIKTRGQQVTLSCSPISGHRSVSWYQQTPGQGLQFLFEYFSETQRNKGNFPGRFSGRQFSNSRSEMNVSTLELGDSALYLCASSLEWAGRYNEQFFGPGTRLTVL.

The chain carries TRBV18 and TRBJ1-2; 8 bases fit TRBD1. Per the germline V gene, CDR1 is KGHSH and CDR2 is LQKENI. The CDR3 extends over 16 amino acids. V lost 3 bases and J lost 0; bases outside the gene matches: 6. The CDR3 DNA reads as TGTGCCAGCTCACCCGACGGGACAGGTCCTAACTATGGCTACACCTTC. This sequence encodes CASSPDGTGPNYGYTF.

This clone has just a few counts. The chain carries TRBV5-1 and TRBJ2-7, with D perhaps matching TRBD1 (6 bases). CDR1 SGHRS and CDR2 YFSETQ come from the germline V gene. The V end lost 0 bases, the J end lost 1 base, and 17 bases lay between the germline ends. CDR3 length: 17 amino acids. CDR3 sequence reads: CASSLAPPGGFSYEQYF. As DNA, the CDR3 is TGCGCCAGCAGCTTGGCACCCCCTGGGGGCTTTTCCTACGAGCAGTACTTC.